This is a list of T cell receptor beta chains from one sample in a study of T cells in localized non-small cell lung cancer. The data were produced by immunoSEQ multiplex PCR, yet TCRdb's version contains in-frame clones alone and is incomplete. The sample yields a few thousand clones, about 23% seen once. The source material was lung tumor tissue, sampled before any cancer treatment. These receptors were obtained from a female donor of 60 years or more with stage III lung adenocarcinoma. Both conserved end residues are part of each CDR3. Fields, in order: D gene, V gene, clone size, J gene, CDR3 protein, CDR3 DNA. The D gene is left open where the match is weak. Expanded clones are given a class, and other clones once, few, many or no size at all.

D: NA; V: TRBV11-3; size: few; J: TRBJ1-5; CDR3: CASSLREGDGPQHF; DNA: TGTGCCAGCAGCCTCCGGGAGGGGGATGGGCCCCAGCATTTT
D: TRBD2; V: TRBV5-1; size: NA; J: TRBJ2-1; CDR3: CASSLDVGGNNEQFF; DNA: TGCGCCAGCAGCTTGGACGTCGGGGGGAACAATGAGCAGTTCTTC
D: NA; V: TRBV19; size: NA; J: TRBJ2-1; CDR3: CASSQVVDNEQFF; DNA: TGTGCCAGTTCGCAAGTCGTCGACAATGAGCAGTTCTTC
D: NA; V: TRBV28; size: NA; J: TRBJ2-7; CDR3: CASSPRTGGPEQYF; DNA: TGTGCCAGCAGTCCCCGGACAGGAGGGCCCGAGCAGTACTTC
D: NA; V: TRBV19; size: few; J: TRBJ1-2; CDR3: CASSLTGDRAF; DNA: TGTGCCAGTAGTCTTACGGGGGACCGGGCCTTC
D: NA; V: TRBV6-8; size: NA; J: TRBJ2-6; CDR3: CASSQPWSSGANVLTF; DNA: TGTGCCAGCAGTCAACCCTGGAGCTCTGGGGCCAACGTCCTGACTTTC
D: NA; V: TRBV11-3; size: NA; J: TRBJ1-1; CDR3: CASSSSQGYTEAFF; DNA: TGTGCCAGCAGCTCATCACAGGGATACACTGAAGCTTTCTTT
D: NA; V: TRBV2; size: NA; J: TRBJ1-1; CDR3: CARRFRDTEAFF; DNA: TGTGCCAGAAGGTTCAGGGATACTGAAGCTTTCTTT
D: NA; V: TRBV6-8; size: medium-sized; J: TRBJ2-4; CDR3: CASRGQGVGSIQYF; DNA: TGTGCCAGCAGAGGCCAGGGAGTGGGCTCCATTCAGTACTTC
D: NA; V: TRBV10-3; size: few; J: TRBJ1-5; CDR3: CAISEQSSNQPQHF; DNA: TGTGCCATCAGTGAACAGTCTAGCAATCAGCCCCAGCATTTT
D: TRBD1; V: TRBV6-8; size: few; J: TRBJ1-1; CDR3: CASSYSRRQGNTEAFF; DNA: TGTGCCAGCAGTTACTCGCGCCGACAGGGGAACACTGAAGCTTTCTTT
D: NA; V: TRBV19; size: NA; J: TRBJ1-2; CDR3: CASSGTRDGYGYTF; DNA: TGTGCCAGTAGTGGAACCAGGGATGGCTATGGCTACACCTTC
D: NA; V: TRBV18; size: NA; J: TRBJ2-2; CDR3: CASSPQTSSGELFF; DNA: TGTGCCAGCTCACCACAGACTTCATCCGGGGAGCTGTTTTTT
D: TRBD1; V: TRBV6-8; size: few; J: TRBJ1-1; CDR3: CASRIDRESTEAFF; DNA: TGTGCCAGCAGGATAGACAGGGAATCCACTGAAGCTTTCTTT
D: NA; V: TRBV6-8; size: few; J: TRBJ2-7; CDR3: CASSQDGRGSYEQYF; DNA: TGTGCCAGCAGTCAAGACGGGAGAGGCTCCTACGAGCAGTACTTC
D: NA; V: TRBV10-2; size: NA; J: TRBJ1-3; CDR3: CASRGVSGNTIYF; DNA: TGCGCCAGCAGGGGGGTCTCTGGAAACACCATATATTTT
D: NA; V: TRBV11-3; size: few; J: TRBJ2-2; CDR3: CASSLMGPSGELFF; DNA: TGTGCCAGCAGCTTAATGGGGCCTAGCGGGGAGCTGTTTTTT
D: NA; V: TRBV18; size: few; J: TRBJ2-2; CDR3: CASSPGPNTGELFF; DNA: TGTGCCAGCTCACCGGGTCCGAACACCGGGGAGCTGTTTTTT
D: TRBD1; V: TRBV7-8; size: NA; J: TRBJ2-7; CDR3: CASSGGQFYEQYF; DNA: TGTGCCAGCAGCGGGGGACAGTTCTACGAGCAGTACTTC
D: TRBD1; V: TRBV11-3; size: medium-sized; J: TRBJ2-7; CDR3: CASSYSGTGGDEQYF; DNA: TGTGCCAGCAGCTACTCCGGGACAGGGGGGGACGAGCAGTACTTC